One sample yielded the 20 T cell receptor beta chains listed below, sequenced in a study of blood T cell repertoires in COVID-19. The table came from immunoSEQ multiplex PCR; TCRdb's copy has only in-frame clones and leaves some out. Here the sample spans about 200,000 clones, 65% to 90% being singletons. What was sequenced was peripheral blood. Receptor source: a woman in her seventies with COVID-19, enrolled during active disease.

This chain joins TRBV5-5 and TRBJ2-3; 10 nucleotides match TRBD2. This CDR3 has 14 amino acids. J gave up 5 bases and V 4 bases, and 4 bases lay outside the gene matches. Per germline, CDR1 SGHKS and CDR2 YYEKEE (reference sequence). CDR3 coding DNA: TGTGCCAGCAGCCCTAGACTAGCGGGAGATACGCAGTATTTT. This translates into CASSPRLAGDTQYF.

The gene calls are TRBV19 and TRBJ1-1, with D perhaps matching TRBD1 (6 bases). This CDR3 comprises 13 residues. Trimming removed 7 bases at V and 2 bases at J, with 11 bases between. Germline lookup yields CDR1 LNHDA and CDR2 SQIVND (reference sequence). CDR3 loop: CASTYRENTEAFF. The CDR3, as DNA: TGTGCCAGTACGTACAGGGAAAACACTGAAGCTTTCTTT.

The gene calls are TRBV4-1 and TRBJ2-7; D is perhaps TRBD2 (7 bases). CDR3 length equals 15 residues. CDR1 and CDR2 (germline): MGHRA, YSYEKL. Trimming stripped 4 bases from V and 5 bases from J, with 18 bases between. CDR3 in amino acids: CASSPRGATANEQYF. CDR3 nucleotide sequence: TGCGCCAGCAGCCCACGGGGGGCCACGGCGAACGAGCAGTACTTC.

J is TRBJ2-7 and V is TRBV20-1; 8 nucleotides align to TRBD2. Germline values: CDR1 DFQATT, CDR2 SNEGSKA (reference sequence). Losses at the gene ends were 3 bases for V and 6 bases for J; bases not matched to a gene: 7. This CDR3 spans 13 amino acids. CDR3 sequence reads: CSASSGGAGEQYF. CDR3 DNA: TGCAGTGCTAGTTCCGGGGGGGCCGGCGAGCAGTACTTC.

The chain recombines TRBV11-2 with TRBJ1-2, with 9 bases aligning to TRBD1. J lost 7 bases, V lost 3 bases, and 6 bases had no gene match. CDR3 length equals 14 residues. Germline loops: CDR1 SGHAT, CDR2 FQNNGV. The CDR3 is CASSFTGGAGGYTF. For the CDR3, the DNA is TGTGCCAGCAGCTTTACAGGGGGCGCAGGTGGCTACACCTTC.

The V call is TRBV5-4, the J call TRBJ1-1; D is undetermined. Trimming took 4 bases from V and 1 from J, leaving 17 bases between them. The CDR3 consists of 16 residues. Germline V gene sequence: CDR1 SGHNT, CDR2 YYREEE (reference sequence). The CDR3 DNA reads as TGTGCCAGCAGCCCCCGGTGGGCAGTGCCGAACACTGAAGCTTTCTTT. The encoded protein is CASSPRWAVPNTEAFF.

The chain has TRBV27 and TRBJ1-3, with 7 positions matching TRBD1. This CDR3 comprises 14 residues. With V trimmed by 6 bases and J by 4 bases, 6 bases remained unmatched. Germline V gene sequence: CDR1 MNHEY, CDR2 SMNVEV (reference sequence). CDR3 sequence: CASRDTGEGNTIYF. Here the CDR3 DNA reads TGTGCCAGCAGGGATACAGGGGAAGGAAACACCATATATTTT.

The chain recombines TRBV7-9 with TRBJ1-1; 9 bases are shared with TRBD1. CDR3 size: 17 residues. The V gene end was trimmed by 1 base and the J gene end by 1 base; junction bases not matched to a gene: 7. Germline CDR1 is SEHNR and CDR2 is FQNEAQ (reference sequence). As DNA, the CDR3 is TGTGCCAGCAGCTTAGGAACAGGGGGCGAGGGGAACACTGAAGCTTTCTTT. The encoded protein is CASSLGTGGEGNTEAFF.

This chain connects TRBV15 to TRBJ2-7; D remains ambiguous. Germline values: CDR1 LNHNV, CDR2 YYDKDF (reference sequence). The CDR3 sequence is 15 residues long. V gave up 0 bases and J gave up 0 bases, with 9 bases separating them. The CDR3 bases are TGTGCCACCAGCAGAGATAGAGGTGCCTCCTACGAGCAGTACTTC. Translated, it gives CATSRDRGASYEQYF. Using reference TRBV15 and TRBJ2-7 for the parts outside the CDR3, the full variable domain is DAMVIQNPRYQVTQFGKPVTLSCSQTLNHNVMYWYQQKSSQAPKLLFHYYDKDFNNEADTPDNFQSRRPNTSFCFLDIRSPGLGDTAMYLCATSRDRGASYEQYFGPGTRLTVT.

The chain has TRBV4-2 and TRBJ2-6; 9 positions agree with TRBD1. V lost 2 bases, J lost 1 base, and 6 bases stayed unmatched. Germline CDR1 reads LGHNA; CDR2 reads YNFKEQ. The CDR3 is made up of 18 amino acids. CDR3 region: CASSQPGQGVSGANVLTF. CDR3 DNA sequence: TGTGCCAGCAGCCAACCGGGACAGGGCGTGTCTGGGGCCAACGTCCTGACTTTC.

The genes are TRBV3-1 (or the pseudogene TRBV3-2) and TRBJ1-1, with 7 nucleotides matching TRBD1. Germline V gives CDR1 LGHDT, CDR2 YNNKEL (reference sequence). V lost 3 bases and J lost 0; bases outside the gene matches: 13. This CDR3 is built from 18 residues. The CDR3 region has the DNA TGTGCCAGCAGCCAGTTCGCGAACAGGGGTGCCATGAACACTGAAGCTTTCTTT. Amino acid sequence: CASSQFANRGAMNTEAFF.

The chain joins TRBV5-4 to TRBJ1-1; 8 bases line up with TRBD1. The CDR3 is 15 amino acids. V was pared by 0 bases and J by 3 bases, with 4 bases of the junction left unmatched. Germline values: CDR1 SGHNT, CDR2 YYREEE (reference sequence). CDR3 in amino acids: CASSLGQGLDTEAFF. The CDR3 nucleotides read TGTGCCAGCAGCTTGGGACAGGGGTTGGACACTGAAGCTTTCTTT.

The J gene is TRBJ2-1, the V gene TRBV18, with 7 bases lining up with TRBD1. CDR1 is KGHSH, CDR2 LQKENI, per germline. V lost 0 bases, J lost 4 bases, and 6 bases stayed unmatched. The CDR3 length is 16 residues. This CDR3 reads CASSPPLTGVYNEQFF. The CDR3 DNA reads TGTGCCAGCTCACCACCGTTAACAGGGGTATACAATGAGCAGTTCTTC. Using reference TRBV18 and TRBJ2-1 for the parts outside the CDR3, the full variable domain is NAGVMQNPRHLVRRRGQEARLRCSPMKGHSHVYWYRQLPEEGLKFMVYLQKENIIDESGMPKERFSAEFPKEGPSILRIQQVVRGDSAAYFCASSPPLTGVYNEQFFGPGTRLTVL.

V gene TRBV7-2 combines with J gene TRBJ2-1; D perhaps matches TRBD1 (6 bases). From germline, CDR1 is SGHTA and CDR2 FQGNSA. The germline V and J ends were trimmed by 4 bases and 12 bases, with 19 bases remaining between them. The CDR3 is 14 residues long. CDR3: CASSSRQDSGMQFF. In DNA, the CDR3 is TGTGCCAGCAGCTCCCGTCAGGACAGTGGAATGCAGTTCTTC.

This chain links TRBV19 with TRBJ1-5, with D hard to call. The germline V gene encodes CDR1 LNHDA and CDR2 SQIVND (reference sequence). V was trimmed by 6 bases and J by 0 bases, leaving 15 bases between them. This CDR3 contains 16 residues. CDR3: CASSLPRAYSNQPQHF. CDR3 nucleotide sequence: TGTGCCAGTAGCCTCCCGCGGGCGTATAGCAATCAGCCCCAGCATTTT.

This chain uses TRBV9 with TRBJ1-5; 10 nucleotides align to TRBD1. In germline, CDR1 is SGDLS, CDR2 YYNGEE. The junction had 20 bases not matched to a gene; V was cut back by 4 bases and J by 7 bases. CDR3 size: 19 residues. DNA of the CDR3: TGTGCCAGCAGCTCAAAATCCAGGGGGACAGGGGAGCGCCGCCAGCCCCAGCATTTT. This codes for CASSSKSRGTGERRQPQHF. The full variable domain, completed using reference TRBV9 and TRBJ1-5, is DSGVTQTPKHLITATGQRVTLRCSPRSGDLSVYWYQQSLDQGLQFLIQYYNGEERAKGNILERFSAQQFPDLHSELNLSSLELGDSALYFCASSSKSRGTGERRQPQHFGDGTRLSIL.

The CDR3 sequence is CSVLRPGTASYEQYF. In DNA form, the CDR3 reads TGCAGCGTACTACGACCAGGGACAGCCTCCTACGAGCAGTACTTC. The rearrangement uses TRBV29-1 and TRBJ2-7; 7 nucleotides match TRBD1. V dropped 6 bases and J dropped 0; count of bases not matched to a gene: 11. The CDR3 is 15 amino acids. Germline assignment: CDR1 SQVTM and CDR2 ANQGSEA.

This clone appeared once. The V gene is TRBV5-1, the J gene TRBJ1-2; 8 bases match TRBD1. V lost 0 bases to trimming and J lost 4 bases; unmatched junction nucleotides: 5. Germline values: CDR1 SGHRS, CDR2 YFSETQ. The CDR3 contains 15 residues. CDR3 in DNA: TGCGCCAGCAGCTTGGGATCGACAGGGGCCTATGGCTACACCTTC. Protein sequence: CASSLGSTGAYGYTF.

The rearrangement links TRBV27 to TRBJ1-5; 10 nucleotides line up with TRBD1. Germline values: CDR1 MNHEY, CDR2 SMNVEV (reference sequence). This CDR3 has 15 residues. Trimming cost V 8 bases and J 2 bases; bases outside gene matches: 6. The CDR3, as DNA: TGTGCCAGCGCCTCGACAGGGGGCGGCAATCAGCCCCAGCATTTT. Protein: CASASTGGGNQPQHF.

The chain couples TRBV4-1 to TRBJ1-5, with TRBD1 as a possible D gene (6 bases). V was clipped by 2 bases and J by 5 bases, with 19 bases between them. Germline assignment: CDR1 MGHRA and CDR2 YSYEKL. There are 17 residues in the CDR3. The DNA of the CDR3 is TGCGCCAGCAGCCAAACCCCGGCGGGGGGGGCCCATCAGCCCCAGCATTTT. Amino acid sequence: CASSQTPAGGAHQPQHF.